A selection of T cell receptor beta chains follows, all from one sample in a study of T-cell memory formation after mild COVID-19. TCRdb ran MiXCR on the 5' RACE reads and lists one entry per CDR3 protein. The data contain approximately 40,000 distinct CDR3 sequences, over 9.5% of them seen just once; the ten biggest clones take up 25% to 30%. The sequencing sample was made of PBMCs or a T cell subset sorted from them (not recorded which). These receptor sequences come from a man younger than 35 who had mild COVID-19 (a few samples of this study predate the infection). Cell type and time point are not known. The CDR3 runs from the conserved cysteine through the conserved F or W. The order of the fields is J gene, CDR3 length, V gene, clone size, D gene, CDR3 DNA, CDR3 protein. The D gene is left open where the match is weak. Clone size appears in some rows only: once, few, many, or a class for an expanded clone.

J gene: TRBJ2-3; CDR3 length: 16; V gene: TRBV29-1; clone size: many; D gene: TRBD2; CDR3 DNA: TGCAGCGTGGGGGGGACTAGCGGACGGGGTACAGATACGCAGTATTTT; CDR3 protein: CSVGGTSGRGTDTQYF
J gene: TRBJ2-1; CDR3 length: 15; V gene: TRBV5-1; clone size: .; D gene: TRBD2; CDR3 DNA: TGCGCCAGCAGACAACGGACTAGCGGGGGGGGTGAGCAGTTCTTC; CDR3 protein: CASRQRTSGGGEQFF
J gene: TRBJ1-6; CDR3 length: 17; V gene: TRBV9; clone size: few; D gene: TRBD1; CDR3 DNA: TGTGCCAGCAGCGTAGAAGAGAGGGGGCTACGGAATTCACCCCTCCACTTT; CDR3 protein: CASSVEERGLRNSPLHF
J gene: TRBJ2-7; CDR3 length: 14; V gene: TRBV6-1; clone size: many; D gene: TRBD1; CDR3 DNA: TGTGCCAGCAACAAACAGGGGGCGCCGTATGAGCAGTACTTC; CDR3 protein: CASNKQGAPYEQYF
J gene: TRBJ1-5; CDR3 length: 15; V gene: TRBV6-5; clone size: .; D gene: .; CDR3 DNA: TGTGCCAGCAGTTCCCGGACCTCAAGAGGCCAGCCCCAGCATTTT; CDR3 protein: CASSSRTSRGQPQHF
J gene: TRBJ2-3; CDR3 length: 15; V gene: TRBV3-2; clone size: many; D gene: .; CDR3 DNA: TGTGCCAGCAGCCAAGAGGCAACAAAGACAGATACGCAGTATTTT; CDR3 protein: CASSQEATKTDTQYF
J gene: TRBJ1-4; CDR3 length: 14; V gene: TRBV18; clone size: .; D gene: TRBD1; CDR3 DNA: TGTGCCAGCTCCCCACAGGGGAATGGTGAAAAACTGTTTTTT; CDR3 protein: CASSPQGNGEKLFF
J gene: TRBJ2-3; CDR3 length: 12; V gene: TRBV20-1; clone size: .; D gene: .; CDR3 DNA: TGCAGTGCCCCACGAAGCACAGATACGCAGTATTTT; CDR3 protein: CSAPRSTDTQYF
J gene: TRBJ2-3; CDR3 length: 16; V gene: TRBV5-1; clone size: many; D gene: .; CDR3 DNA: TGCGCCAGCAGCTCACCGACTCTTACCCACACAGATACGCAGTATTTT; CDR3 protein: CASSSPTLTHTDTQYF
J gene: TRBJ1-5; CDR3 length: 13; V gene: TRBV5-6; clone size: many; D gene: .; CDR3 DNA: TGTGCCAGCAGCAGGTGGGGCAATCAGCCCCAGCATTTT; CDR3 protein: CASSRWGNQPQHF
J gene: TRBJ2-3; CDR3 length: 14; V gene: TRBV15; clone size: many; D gene: .; CDR3 DNA: TGTGCCACCAGCGGATGGGACCTCACAGATACGCAGTATTTT; CDR3 protein: CATSGWDLTDTQYF
J gene: TRBJ2-7; CDR3 length: 14; V gene: TRBV20-1; clone size: many; D gene: TRBD2; CDR3 DNA: TGCAGTGCGCCGAGACTAGCGGGGACCTACGAGCAGTACTTC; CDR3 protein: CSAPRLAGTYEQYF
J gene: TRBJ2-1; CDR3 length: 15; V gene: TRBV6-1; clone size: many; D gene: .; CDR3 DNA: TGTGCCAGCAGTCCCACCCCGACAGTAGGCAATGAGCAGTTCTTC; CDR3 protein: CASSPTPTVGNEQFF
J gene: TRBJ2-1; CDR3 length: 14; V gene: TRBV10-1; clone size: .; D gene: TRBD1; CDR3 DNA: TGCGCCAGCAGTGGCGGACAGGGGGGTAATGAGCAGTTCTTC; CDR3 protein: CASSGGQGGNEQFF
J gene: TRBJ2-5; CDR3 length: 13; V gene: TRBV18; clone size: many; D gene: .; CDR3 DNA: TGTGCCAGCTCACCACGAAGGGAAGAGACCCAGTACTTC; CDR3 protein: CASSPRREETQYF
J gene: TRBJ2-1; CDR3 length: 12; V gene: TRBV11-3; clone size: many; D gene: .; CDR3 DNA: TGTGCCAGCAGCTCTGACAGCAATGAGCAGTTCTTC; CDR3 protein: CASSSDSNEQFF
J gene: TRBJ1-2; CDR3 length: 14; V gene: TRBV20-1; clone size: once; D gene: .; CDR3 DNA: TGCAGTGCTAGATCCCTTGGCCGGGACGATGGCTACACCTTC; CDR3 protein: CSARSLGRDDGYTF
J gene: TRBJ2-3; CDR3 length: 16; V gene: TRBV28; clone size: many; D gene: .; CDR3 DNA: TGTGCCAGCAGTTTAATAGCCCGAGCTAGGGGTGATACGCAGTATTTT; CDR3 protein: CASSLIARARGDTQYF
J gene: TRBJ2-1; CDR3 length: 14; V gene: TRBV20-1; clone size: many; D gene: .; CDR3 DNA: TGCAGTGCTACCCCATCCGGCAGGGTCAATGAGCAGTTCTTC; CDR3 protein: CSATPSGRVNEQFF
J gene: TRBJ1-1; CDR3 length: 13; V gene: TRBV29-1; clone size: many; D gene: TRBD1; CDR3 DNA: TGCAGCACCTGGGGGCAGGGGGCATCTGAAGCTTTCTTT; CDR3 protein: CSTWGQGASEAFF
J gene: TRBJ1-1; CDR3 length: 15; V gene: TRBV5-1; clone size: many; D gene: TRBD1; CDR3 DNA: TGCGCCAGCAGCACCACAGGGGTACTGAACACTGAAGCTTTCTTT; CDR3 protein: CASSTTGVLNTEAFF
J gene: TRBJ1-2; CDR3 length: 14; V gene: TRBV7-9; clone size: many; D gene: .; CDR3 DNA: TGTGCCAGCAACCTGAACTATGACAGAACTGGCTACACCTTC; CDR3 protein: CASNLNYDRTGYTF
J gene: TRBJ1-1; CDR3 length: 13; V gene: TRBV3-1; clone size: .; D gene: .; CDR3 DNA: TGTGCCAGCAGCCCGGACACTAACACTGAAGCTTTCTTT; CDR3 protein: CASSPDTNTEAFF
J gene: TRBJ2-7; CDR3 length: 14; V gene: TRBV6-5; clone size: many; D gene: TRBD1; CDR3 DNA: TGTGCCAGCAGCCCGGGACAGGGGGCTTACGAGCAGTACTTC; CDR3 protein: CASSPGQGAYEQYF
J gene: TRBJ2-5; CDR3 length: 16; V gene: TRBV5-1; clone size: many; D gene: TRBD2; CDR3 DNA: TGCGCCAGCAGCTTGGTTGGAGCGGGGGGCAGGGAGACCCAGTACTTC; CDR3 protein: CASSLVGAGGRETQYF
J gene: TRBJ2-1; CDR3 length: 18; V gene: TRBV9; clone size: many; D gene: TRBD2; CDR3 DNA: TGTGCCAGCAGCGTAGGAGGTAGCGGGGGGACCCCCTACAATGAGCAGTTCTTC; CDR3 protein: CASSVGGSGGTPYNEQFF
J gene: TRBJ1-4; CDR3 length: 12; V gene: TRBV12-3/TRBV12-4; clone size: many; D gene: .; CDR3 DNA: TGTGCCAGCAGCCACCCTTTGGGAAAACTGTTTTTT; CDR3 protein: CASSHPLGKLFF
J gene: TRBJ2-3; CDR3 length: 14; V gene: TRBV5-1; clone size: many; D gene: TRBD2; CDR3 DNA: TGCGCCAGCAGCTTGGTAGCGGGGGGAGATACGCAGTATTTT; CDR3 protein: CASSLVAGGDTQYF
J gene: TRBJ1-1; CDR3 length: 15; V gene: TRBV18; clone size: many; D gene: .; CDR3 DNA: TGTGCCAGCTCACCACCCTTAGGGCTGAACACTGAAGCTTTCTTT; CDR3 protein: CASSPPLGLNTEAFF
J gene: TRBJ2-2; CDR3 length: 10; V gene: TRBV29-1; clone size: many; D gene: .; CDR3 DNA: TGCAGCGCCTTTCACGGGGAGCTGTTTTTT; CDR3 protein: CSAFHGELFF
J gene: TRBJ2-2; CDR3 length: 17; V gene: TRBV5-1; clone size: many; D gene: TRBD2; CDR3 DNA: TGCGCCAGCAGCCGTGCAGCGGGGGGCACGAACACCGGGGAGCTGTTTTTT; CDR3 protein: CASSRAAGGTNTGELFF
J gene: TRBJ2-1; CDR3 length: 12; V gene: TRBV12-3/TRBV12-4; clone size: .; D gene: .; CDR3 DNA: TGTGCCAGCATAGACTATAACAATGAGCAGTTCTTC; CDR3 protein: CASIDYNNEQFF
J gene: TRBJ1-3; CDR3 length: 15; V gene: TRBV4-1; clone size: many; D gene: .; CDR3 DNA: TGCGCCAGCAGCCAAGTGTATTACTCTGGAAACACCATATATTTT; CDR3 protein: CASSQVYYSGNTIYF
J gene: TRBJ1-6; CDR3 length: 16; V gene: TRBV11-2; clone size: many; D gene: TRBD1; CDR3 DNA: TGTGCCAGCACCCCGGAAGGACAGGGAGGACTCTCACCCCTCCACTTT; CDR3 protein: CASTPEGQGGLSPLHF